The TCR beta chain under discussion was sequenced for a study of blood T cell repertoires in COVID-19 (dated by TCRdb to 2018 to 2021). Background for the entire study: Samples covering the acute and convalescent phases of COVID-19 were provided by collaborators in the United States, Italy and Spain. Subjects who had been exposed to COVID-19, were actively infected with it, or had recovered from it provided the deeply sampled blood TCRbeta repertoires that made up the dataset. A freely available public database, intended as a resource for researchers studying the immune response to SARS-CoV-2, is where the repertoires were released. The samples were drawn from the first 160 participants of the ongoing ImmuneRACE study and from 950 to 1,500 subjects provided by 6 global collaborators. The prospective study material was composed of cDNA or gDNA derived from T cells, B-cell-depleted T cells, or PBMCs. Where available, HLA class I and class II types were taken from metadata supplied by the sample provider and were not determined by assay-based typing. Nearly every sample came with metadata listing a de-identified subject ID, COVID-19 status, age in years and sex. The paper's findings and limits, for the study overall: The quantity of clinical and demographic metadata differed by source and by participant and was supplied without curation.

TCRbeta CDR3 regions were amplified from genomic DNA using the immunoSEQ Assay, a bias-controlled multiplex PCR. For the original study's pipeline: The number of nucleated cells in each sample was estimated from the amplification of reference gene primers within the assay. Sequence reads were collapsed and filtered to measure the absolute abundance of every unique TCRbeta CDR3 rearrangement. For each sample, productive Simpson clonality was calculated by taking the square root of Simpson's diversity index across productive rearrangements. TCRdb obtained this table from immuneACCESS and retained in-frame rearrangements with V and J assigned. These tables miss some clones; where compared with another copy, unresolved V genes account for less than half of the shortfall, and the remainder is unexplained. Clone size and V and J calls were adopted from that table, with D and trimming inferred from the DNA. The sample has 75,000 to 90,000 clones on record, around four fifths of them singletons. The ten largest account for over 15% of the sample.

Whole blood was collected in K2EDTA tubes by collaborating institutions according to the institutions' own protocols. For TCRbeta analysis, collaborator samples were shipped as frozen whole blood, as isolated PBMCs, or as DNA extracted from either sample type. From the cysteine through the phenylalanine, the CDR3 covers 13 amino acids. The CDR3 DNA has 39 bases and is translated from base 1. A distance of 10 bases separates the germline ends of V and J, which lose 4 bases and 7 bases respectively. Taken from the germline V gene (reference sequence), the CDR1 and CDR2 loops are LGHDT and YNNKEL. As concerns this clone: This receptor's antigen is unknown. Per-base qualities were not stored, and no clone one base away is much larger.

This TCR was recovered from a man older than 75 with active or convalescent COVID-19. The V gene is TRBV3-1 (or the pseudogene TRBV3-2) and the J gene is TRBJ1-4, and the D gene may be TRBD1, 6 bases matching. The sequenced sample consisted of peripheral blood. This receptor has the CDR3 CASSPRQVEKLFF. In nucleotide form, the sequence is TGTGCCAGCAGCCCTCGACAGGTTGAAAAACTGTTTTTT.